A single sample is the source of the 32 T cell receptor beta chains below, sequenced in a study of cytomegalovirus exposure and HLA in healthy donors (dated by TCRdb to about 2017). To prepare the library, the immunoSEQ multiplex PCR assay was applied. The multiplex PCR relied on a mix of 60 forward primers for TCR Vbeta segments and 13 reverse primers for TCR Jbeta segments. Not all clones reach the TCRdb copy of this immuneACCESS table, which keeps in-frame sequences only. Checked studies attribute under half of the gap to unresolved V genes and leave the rest unexplained. Here the sample has about 200,000 clones; roughly 85% occur a single time. Of the sample, about 2.5% is held by the ten largest clones. The sample comprised PBMCs. Receptors were obtained from a woman aged 45-65 years in good health and CMV-seronegative.

The rearrangement joins TRBV27 to TRBJ2-1; TRBD2 matches 11 bases. CDR1 and CDR2 (germline): MNHEY, SMNVEV (reference sequence). Trimming took 3 bases from V and 0 from J; bases not matched to a gene: 10. CDR3 size: 19 residues. This CDR3 reads CASSLSVGSGRVSYNEQFF. For the CDR3, the DNA is TGTGCCAGCAGTTTGTCGGTGGGTAGCGGGAGGGTCTCCTACAATGAGCAGTTCTTC.

The chain is built from TRBV6-1 and TRBJ2-6; possibly TRBD1 for D (6 bases). The V gene's germline CDR1 is MNHNS and CDR2 SASEGT. V gave up 2 bases and J gave up 0 bases, with 11 bases separating them. This CDR3 has 17 residues. The CDR3 loop is CASSEYRAHSGANVLTF. CDR3 DNA: TGTGCCAGCAGTGAATACAGGGCGCACTCTGGGGCCAACGTCCTGACTTTC.

V is TRBV5-5 and J is TRBJ2-1, with 7 nucleotides matching TRBD2. With 3 bases clipped from V and 0 bases from J, the junction kept 3 bases outside the gene matches. CDR1 and CDR2 (germline): SGHKS, YYEKEE (reference sequence). The CDR3 runs 15 residues. CDR3 sequence reads: CASSWEGSSYNEQFF. CDR3 bases: TGTGCCAGCAGCTGGGAGGGTAGCTCCTACAATGAGCAGTTCTTC.

The V gene is TRBV7-8, the J gene TRBJ2-7; the match to TRBD2 covers 8 bases. This CDR3 is 14 amino acids long. V gave up 5 bases and J gave up 3 bases; unmatched junction bases: 6. The V gene's germline CDR1 is SGHVS and CDR2 FQNEAQ. The CDR3 coding sequence is TGTGCCAGCAGCGTAGATAGCGGGATCTACGAGCAGTACTTC. Translating it yields CASSVDSGIYEQYF.

V and J are TRBV27 and TRBJ2-6; TRBD1 aligns across 10 bases. The V gene end was trimmed by 5 bases and the J gene end by 2 bases; junction bases not matched to a gene: 6. The CDR3 length is 17 residues. Germline lookup yields CDR1 MNHEY and CDR2 SMNVEV (reference sequence). The CDR3 here is CASSLDRGWTGANVLTF. CDR3 nucleotide sequence: TGTGCCAGCAGTCTGGACAGGGGGTGGACTGGGGCCAACGTCCTGACTTTC.

V is TRBV7-9 and J is TRBJ1-1; 8 bases are a match to TRBD1. J lost 8 bases, V lost 3 bases, and 8 bases had no gene match. CDR3 length: 14 residues. The germline V gene encodes CDR1 SEHNR and CDR2 FQNEAQ (reference sequence). CDR3 sequence reads: CASSFSPGQEEAFF. The DNA for the CDR3 is TGTGCCAGCAGCTTCTCCCCGGGACAGGAGGAAGCTTTCTTT.

The V call is TRBV11-2, the J call TRBJ2-5; 8 bases are shared with TRBD2. This CDR3 contains 18 residues. Germline V gives CDR1 SGHAT, CDR2 FQNNGV. V gave up 1 base and J gave up 3 bases; unmatched junction bases: 13. This CDR3 reads CASSLGVRTSGGKETQYF. The DNA for the CDR3 is TGTGCCAGCAGCTTAGGGGTCCGAACTAGCGGTGGGAAAGAGACCCAGTACTTC. The full variable domain, with the rest looked up from reference TRBV11-2 and TRBJ2-5, is EAGVAQSPRYKIIEKRQSVAFWCNPISGHATLYWYQQILGQGPKLLIQFQNNGVVDDSQLPKDRFSAERLKGVDSTLKIQPAKLEDSAVYLCASSLGVRTSGGKETQYFGPGTRLLVL.

CDR3 sequence (DNA): TGTGCCAGCAGGGGGAGGGGGACTAGCGGGTTTAAAAGCTCCTACGAGCAGTACTTC. It is translated as CASRGRGTSGFKSSYEQYF. The V gene is TRBV28, the J gene TRBJ2-7, with 12 bases fitting TRBD2. The germline gives CDR1 MDHEN, CDR2 SYDVKM. The CDR3 sequence is 19 residues long. Germline trimming cut 6 bases from V and 0 bases from J; bases unmatched to any gene: 15. Full variable domain (remainder filled in from reference TRBV28 and TRBJ2-7): DVKVTQSSRYLVKRTGEKVFLECVQDMDHENMFWYRQDPGLGLRLIYFSYDVKMKEKGDIPEGYSVSREKKERFSLILESASTNQTSMYLCASRGRGTSGFKSSYEQYFGPGTRLTVT.

The gene calls are TRBV27 and TRBJ1-5; possibly TRBD1 for D (5 bases). The germline gives CDR1 MNHEY, CDR2 SMNVEV (reference sequence). The V gene lost 1 base and the J gene lost 7 bases, with 14 bases spanning the gap. This CDR3 is built from 15 residues. The CDR3 loop reads CASSLLGRVRQPQHF. The DNA of the CDR3 is TGTGCCAGCAGTTTATTAGGCAGGGTAAGGCAGCCCCAGCATTTT.

This clone was picked up a small number of times. The V gene is TRBV7-9, the J gene TRBJ2-7; D is unclear. CDR3 size: 11 residues. Germline assignment: CDR1 SEHNR and CDR2 FQNEAQ (reference sequence). Trimming left V 5 bases short and J 3 bases short, with 5 bases between. The CDR3 reads CASSDIYEQYF. For the CDR3, the DNA is TGTGCCAGCAGCGACATCTACGAGCAGTACTTC.

The chain carries TRBV9 and TRBJ2-5, with a possible D match to TRBD2 (7 bases). The CDR3 length is 18 residues. Trimming removed 0 bases from V and 2 bases from J, with 20 bases in between. Germline-derived CDR1 and CDR2 are SGDLS and YYNGEE. The CDR3 DNA is TGTGCCAGCAGCGTAGCTACTGGGGGCATCGGGGGGCAAGAGACCCAGTACTTC. Translated: CASSVATGGIGGQETQYF.

The chain uses TRBV21-1 and TRBJ2-7; the table's D call TRBD1 went unverified against the DNA. TRBV21-1 is a known pseudogene. The CDR3 runs 13 residues. The CDR3 loop reads CASTPVGPYEQYF. The CDR3 DNA is TGTGCCAGCACCCCCGTGGGGCCCTACGAGCAGTACTTC.

The chain has TRBV10-3 and TRBJ2-5; tentatively, D is TRBD2 (6 bases). Germline values: CDR1 ENHRY, CDR2 SYGVKD. This CDR3 is 13 amino acids long. Trimming took off 4 bases at V and 1 base at J, with 7 bases between the two ends. The CDR3 bases are TGTGCCATCAGTGTGGGGGGCCAAGAGACCCAGTACTTC. This encodes CAISVGGQETQYF.

The table lists this clone with a count of one. V gene TRBV5-1 combines with J gene TRBJ1-2; TRBD1 is a possible D gene (5 bases). Trimming took 1 base from V and 5 from J, leaving 12 bases between them. The germline CDR1 and CDR2 sequences are SGHRS and YFSETQ. The CDR3 runs to 14 residues. This CDR3 is CASSLLDTLYGYTF. DNA for the CDR3: TGCGCCAGCAGCTTGTTGGACACCTTGTATGGCTACACCTTC.

A few counts support this clone. The CDR3, as DNA: TGTGCCAGCAGCTCCGCGATGGTCGAGGGCTACGAGCAGTACTTC. Amino acid sequence: CASSSAMVEGYEQYF. The chain uses TRBV27 and TRBJ2-7, with a tentative D call TRBD2 (5 bases). CDR3 length equals 15 residues. Germline CDR1 is MNHEY and CDR2 is SMNVEV (reference sequence). V lost 6 bases, J lost 3 bases, and 18 bases lay in between.

The CDR3 here is CASSPTGQANTEAFF. DNA of the CDR3: TGTGCCAGCTCACCAACTGGTCAAGCCAACACTGAAGCTTTCTTT. The chain is built from TRBV18 and TRBJ1-1; D is undetermined. The CDR3 sequence is 15 residues long. The germline V gene has CDR1 KGHSH and CDR2 LQKENI. V lost 2 bases and J lost 2, with 12 bases in between.

The rearrangement joins TRBV5-1 to TRBJ2-7; 12 bases agree with TRBD1. The germline gives CDR1 SGHRS, CDR2 YFSETQ. The junction had 6 bases not matched to a gene; V was cut back by 4 bases and J by 4 bases. The CDR3 runs to 15 residues. The chain's CDR3 is CASSQGTGGQYEQYF. The CDR3 DNA sequence: TGCGCCAGCAGCCAAGGGACAGGGGGCCAGTACGAGCAGTACTTC.

The chain joins TRBV27 to TRBJ2-1, with 7 bases that match TRBD1. Germline loops: CDR1 MNHEY, CDR2 SMNVEV (reference sequence). Trimming took 5 bases from V and 9 from J; bases not matched to a gene: 10. This CDR3 spans 14 amino acids. This CDR3 is CASSLTRQGGEQFF. For the CDR3, the DNA is TGTGCCAGCAGTCTAACCAGACAGGGCGGTGAGCAGTTCTTC.

The chain combines TRBV5-1 with TRBJ2-5, with TRBD1 matching 8 bases. The CDR3 has 16 residues. Looked up from germline, CDR1 is SGHRS and CDR2 is YFSETQ. J was trimmed by 1 base and V by 4 bases; bases with no gene match: 9. CDR3 in DNA: TGCGCCAGCAGCGTAGGAGGGACAGGAGCCCAAGAGACCCAGTACTTC. Translation gives CASSVGGTGAQETQYF.

This clone is a singleton in its sample. The chain combines TRBV28 with TRBJ2-3, with 10 bases identical to TRBD2. The CDR3 loop spans 17 amino acids. The germline V gene encodes CDR1 MDHEN and CDR2 SYDVKM. With V trimmed by 4 bases and J by 5 bases, 12 bases remained unmatched. CDR3 coding DNA: TGTGCCAGCAGTTCCCCCTCAGCGGGAGGGCGGAAAGATACGCAGTATTTT. It codes for CASSSPSAGGRKDTQYF. The full variable domain, completed using reference TRBV28 and TRBJ2-3, is DVKVTQSSRYLVKRTGEKVFLECVQDMDHENMFWYRQDPGLGLRLIYFSYDVKMKEKGDIPEGYSVSREKKERFSLILESASTNQTSMYLCASSSPSAGGRKDTQYFGPGTRLTVL.

This chain uses TRBV27 with TRBJ2-5; TRBD1 matches at 7 bases. Trimming at V came to 5 bases and at J to 1 base, leaving 10 bases not matched to a gene. Per the germline V gene, CDR1 is MNHEY and CDR2 is SMNVEV (reference sequence). CDR3 length: 16 amino acids. The CDR3 DNA follows: TGTGCCAGCAGTCTAACCCCGACAGGGACCCAAGAGACCCAGTACTTC. It yields the protein CASSLTPTGTQETQYF.

This rearrangement joins TRBV19 to TRBJ2-2, with 8 bases identical to TRBD2. Germline CDR1 reads LNHDA; CDR2 reads SQIVND (reference sequence). This CDR3 is built from 23 residues. V dropped 7 bases and J dropped 1; count of bases not matched to a gene: 29. The CDR3 DNA follows: TGTGCCAGTACCCCCAACGGGACACGAGGAATAGCGGGGCCTTGGGGGAACACCGGGGAGCTGTTTTTT. Protein: CASTPNGTRGIAGPWGNTGELFF.

J is TRBJ1-3 and V is TRBV25-1; maybe TRBD1 (6 bases). Trimming cost V 6 bases and J 4 bases, with 19 bases left between them. This CDR3 is 16 amino acids long. Germline CDR1 and CDR2: MGHDK and SYGVNS. The CDR3 nucleotides are TGTGCCAGCAGCGCCTTTCGGGGGGCAAGGGGAAACACCATATATTTT. It is translated as CASSAFRGARGNTIYF.

V usage is TRBV7-3 and J usage is TRBJ2-1, with 8 bases identical to TRBD2. Unmatched junction bases numbered 6, after V lost 4 bases and J lost 4 bases. The CDR3 has 15 amino acids. Per germline, CDR1 SGHTA and CDR2 FQGTGA. The CDR3: CASSSPSGGYNEQFF. The CDR3 region has the DNA TGTGCCAGCAGCTCGCCCAGCGGGGGTTACAATGAGCAGTTCTTC.

This chain uses TRBV28 with TRBJ1-2, with D tentatively TRBD1 (6 bases). The CDR3 loop spans 14 amino acids. Trimming took off 4 bases at V and 3 bases at J, with 12 bases between the two ends. From germline, CDR1 is MDHEN and CDR2 SYDVKM. CDR3 sequence reads: CASSSGARDYGYTF. CDR3 nucleotide sequence: TGTGCCAGCAGTTCAGGGGCAAGAGACTATGGCTACACCTTC.

V gene TRBV27 combines with J gene TRBJ1-6; D is unclear. The CDR3 spans 16 residues. CDR1 is MNHEY, CDR2 SMNVEV, per germline (reference sequence). V lost 2 bases, J lost 0 bases, and 8 bases lay in between. This chain's CDR3 is CASSLTRSSYNSPLHF. The CDR3 DNA sequence: TGTGCCAGCAGTTTAACCCGCAGCTCCTATAATTCACCCCTCCACTTT.

The table lists this clone with a few counts. The V and J genes are TRBV7-9 and TRBJ2-7; no definite D call. The germline CDR1 and CDR2 sequences are SEHNR and FQNEAQ (reference sequence). The CDR3 is 12 residues long. V was trimmed by 5 bases and J by 3 bases, leaving 8 bases between them. Here the CDR3 DNA reads TGTGCCAGCAGCCCTGGGCGCTACGAGCAGTACTTC. As protein: CASSPGRYEQYF.

The chain has TRBV29-1 and TRBJ2-1, with 7 positions matching TRBD2. Trimming at V came to 5 bases and at J to 6 bases, leaving 13 bases not matched to a gene. The CDR3 totals 15 residues. Germline V lookup: CDR1 SQVTM, CDR2 ANQGSEA. The CDR3 region has the DNA TGCAGCGTTCAACCTCCTCGCGGGAGTATCAATGAGCAGTTCTTC. Its translation is CSVQPPRGSINEQFF.

The V gene is TRBV15, the J gene TRBJ2-7; the D gene is possibly TRBD2 (6 bases). Trimming pared 2 bases from V and 4 bases from J, leaving 15 bases between. The CDR3 runs to 15 residues. The germline CDR1 and CDR2 sequences are LNHNV and YYDKDF (reference sequence). The CDR3 loop reads CATSRSPDGTYEQYF. The CDR3 DNA reads TGTGCCACCAGCAGATCCCCAGATGGGACTTACGAGCAGTACTTC.

The V call is TRBV7-2, the J call TRBJ2-3; no clear D. Germline CDR1 reads SGHTA; CDR2 reads FQGNSA. V was pared by 2 bases and J by 1 base, with 10 bases between. The CDR3 sequence is 15 residues long. In nucleotides, the CDR3 is TGTGCCAGCAGCTTACGGTTATCTGGCACAGATACGCAGTATTTT. This sequence encodes CASSLRLSGTDTQYF.

The chain links TRBV9 to TRBJ2-1, with 7 bases identical to TRBD2. The CDR3 consists of 14 residues. Trimming took 1 base from V and 4 from J; bases not matched to a gene: 2. Germline CDR1 and CDR2: SGDLS and YYNGEE. The CDR3: CASSVLAEYNEQFF. In nucleotides, the CDR3 is TGTGCCAGCAGCGTACTAGCGGAGTACAATGAGCAGTTCTTC.

The V and J genes are TRBV2 and TRBJ1-5; D is unresolved. Per the germline V gene, CDR1 is SNHLY and CDR2 is FYNNEI. The CDR3 length is 11 residues. The V end was cut by 7 bases, the J end by 9 bases, with 10 bases between. The CDR3 spells CASTISGPQHF. Here the CDR3 DNA reads TGTGCCAGCACCATATCAGGGCCCCAGCATTTT.